These T cell receptor beta chains were read from a single sample in a study of blood T cells in healthy people across ages. One entry per CDR3 protein results from TCRdb running MiXCR on the 5' RACE reads. The table includes 1.5 million or so distinct CDR3 sequences, around 40% detected once. The sample taken for sequencing was blood. These receptors were obtained from a woman aged 18-29 years in good health. Each CDR3 is given with its conserved first and last residue. D genes are given only for firm matches. Clone size is shown for a subset of rows, as once, few, many or a class of expanded clone.

>TRBD1|TRBV7-9|TRBJ2-1|-
TGTGCCAGCAGCTTCAAGGCGGGACAGGGAAGAGGGAAGAGGTACAATGAGCAGTTCTTC
CASSFKAGQGRGKRYNEQFF
>TRBD1|TRBV10-3|TRBJ2-5|-
TGTGCCACCCGGGACAGCCAAGAGACCCAGTACTTC
CATRDSQETQYF
>-|TRBV18|TRBJ1-2|few
TGTGCCAGCTCACCAGGACAGACAAATGGCTACACCTTC
CASSPGQTNGYTF
>-|TRBV28|TRBJ2-5|-
TGTGCCAGCAGTTTTCCGCCCGGTGGTAAGACCCAGTACTTC
CASSFPPGGKTQYF
>-|TRBV4-1|TRBJ2-5|few
TGCGCCAGCAGCCAACTGAATGTACAAGAGACCCAGTACTTC
CASSQLNVQETQYF
>-|TRBV6-1|TRBJ2-7|-
TGTGCCAGTACGACAGGCTCAGTTTCCGAGCAGTACTTC
CASTTGSVSEQYF
>-|TRBV27|TRBJ1-1|-
TGTGCCAGCAGACAAGCCCTAAACACTGAAGCTTTCTTT
CASRQALNTEAFF
>-|TRBV4-1|TRBJ2-2|-
TGCGCCAGCAGCTTATCTTCGGCCCAGGGGAACACCGGGGAGCTGTTTTTT
CASSLSSAQGNTGELFF
>-|TRBV10-3|TRBJ2-1|-
TGTGCCATCAGTGAGGCTGGGAATGAGCAGTTCTTC
CAISEAGNEQFF
>-|TRBV2|TRBJ1-2|few
TGTGCCAGCAGTGAAGAGAGACCTAGAGCTGGCTACACCTTC
CASSEERPRAGYTF
>TRBD1|TRBV5-1|TRBJ2-7|-
TGCGCCAGCAGCTCCGGGACAGGGATTAACGAGCAGTACTTC
CASSSGTGINEQYF
>TRBD1|TRBV7-8|TRBJ2-5|-
TGTGCCAGCAGCCCGGACAGGCGTAAAGAGACCCAGTACTTC
CASSPDRRKETQYF
>-|TRBV20-1|TRBJ2-7|few
TGCAGTGCAGCTCGGAGCCACGAGCAGTACTTC
CSAARSHEQYF
>-|TRBV4-3|TRBJ1-3|-
TGCGCCAGCAGCCAAGACTCCGGACAGAGCTGGTCCATATATTTT
CASSQDSGQSWSIYF
>-|TRBV18|TRBJ1-2|many
TGTGCCAGCTCCCCAGGGGTTAACTATGGCTACACCTTC
CASSPGVNYGYTF
>-|TRBV7-2|TRBJ2-7|-
TGTGCCAGCAGCTGCGACTACCCCTACGAGCAGTACTTC
CASSCDYPYEQYF
>-|TRBV7-9|TRBJ2-7|-
TGTGCCAGCAGCTTAACCAGGCGCAGGGACGACGAGCAGTACTTC
CASSLTRRRDDEQYF
>TRBD2|TRBV27|TRBJ2-6|few
TGTGCCAGCAGTTTCGGGACTACCGGGGCCAACGTCCTGACTTTC
CASSFGTTGANVLTF
>-|TRBV6-2/TRBV6-3|TRBJ2-7|few
TGTGCCAGCCGATGGGGGACATACGAGCAGTACTTC
CASRWGTYEQYF
>TRBD2|TRBV4-3|TRBJ2-7|few
TGCGCCAGCAGCCCGACTAGCTGGAGTCACGAGCAGTACTTC
CASSPTSWSHEQYF
>TRBD1|TRBV28|TRBJ2-1|-
TGTGCCAGCAGTTTAGCAGGGGGCGGTCGGGGTGAGCAGTTCTTC
CASSLAGGGRGEQFF
>-|TRBV4-3|TRBJ1-1|-
TGCGCCAGCAGCCAAGAGGAGGAGGCGAACACTGAAGCTTTCTTT
CASSQEEEANTEAFF
>-|TRBV18|TRBJ1-1|few
TGTGCCAGCTCACCACTCGACAGATCGAACACTGAAGCTTTCTTT
CASSPLDRSNTEAFF
>-|TRBV29-1|TRBJ2-5|-
TGCAGCGTTGAGGATCCAGGGAGGTTGGAGACCCAGTACTTC
CSVEDPGRLETQYF
>TRBD1|TRBV13|TRBJ2-4|-
TGTGCCAGCAGCCACAGGACAGGGGGCGGAAACATTCAGTACTTC
CASSHRTGGGNIQYF
>-|TRBV5-1|TRBJ1-1|few
TGCGCCAGCAGCTTGTTGAGATTCGACGGACGCCCGGATGGTACTGAAGCTTTCTTT
CASSLLRFDGRPDGTEAFF
>-|TRBV7-2|TRBJ2-3|many
TGTGCCAGCAGCTTAGATGTAGGCACAGATACGCAGTATTTT
CASSLDVGTDTQYF
>-|TRBV5-1|TRBJ2-5|many
TGTGCCAGCAGACGAGACAGTCAAGAGACCCAGTACTTC
CASRRDSQETQYF
>TRBD2|TRBV29-1|TRBJ2-4|few
TGCAGCGCCCGCGGACTAGCGGAAACTAACATTCAGTACTTC
CSARGLAETNIQYF
>TRBD1|TRBV10-3|TRBJ2-3|-
TGTGCCATCAGTGAGTCAGGAGGACAGGGAAGGGTAGATACGCAGTATTTT
CAISESGGQGRVDTQYF
>-|TRBV25-1|TRBJ1-1|-
TGTGCCAGCAGTGAATGGGGCGGCCCAACATACACTGAAGCTTTCTTT
CASSEWGGPTYTEAFF
>-|TRBV20-1|TRBJ2-7|-
TGCAGTGCTAGGAATCCTGAAGGGCAGAGATACGAGCAGTACTTC
CSARNPEGQRYEQYF
>-|TRBV4-3|TRBJ2-3|-
TGCGCCAGCAGCCACTCCGCTAGCACAGATACGCAGTATTTT
CASSHSASTDTQYF
>-|TRBV6-2/TRBV6-3|TRBJ1-5|-
TGTTCCAGCAGTCCGTTCGTAGGTGAGCCCCAGCATTTT
CSSSPFVGEPQHF
>TRBD1|TRBV30|TRBJ1-1|-
TGTGCCTGGAACAGGGGAAGGCCTGAAGCTTTCTTT
CAWNRGRPEAFF
>TRBD1|TRBV13|TRBJ1-2|-
TGTGCCAGCAGCCCCAAGGACAGGGGCAACTATGGCTACACCTTC
CASSPKDRGNYGYTF
>TRBD1|TRBV11-3|TRBJ2-2|-
TGTGCCAGCAGCCCCAGGACAGGGGGTATCACCGGGGAGCTGTTTTTT
CASSPRTGGITGELFF
>-|TRBV12-3/TRBV12-4|TRBJ2-5|few
TGTGCCAGCTCAAGGGCCTCGGAGACCCAGTACTTC
CASSRASETQYF
>-|TRBV13|TRBJ2-1|-
TGTGCCAGCAGCGAGACCCCTTACAATGAGCAGTTCTTC
CASSETPYNEQFF